The text below deals with one TCR beta chain. The antigen remains undetermined. One end of the junction varies from germline; a read error may be responsible. Together with a sample-barcoded 5' primer, a J-beta primer mix was included in a second PCR lasting about 7 to 11 cycles. A tag from a template-switch adaptor with 12 random nucleotides marked each cDNA molecule. MiXCR was run by TCRdb on the 5' RACE reads, yielding one entry per CDR3 protein. The data show 800,000 or so distinct CDR3 sequences, with roughly 25% seen just once and under 4% held by the top ten. The data are from a study of blood T cells in healthy people across ages. Study findings and constraints: When set beside aged donors, long-lived donors presented more naive CD4+ cells and higher diversity.

The CDR3 loop spans 10 amino acids. The germline V gene encodes CDR1 SQVTM and CDR2 ANQGSEA. Another study also made use of these data, one on T cells of mothers and their children. That investigation notes: The TCR beta CDR3 read count exceeded 9 million for each mother and was about 3.1 million for each child.

The receptor was derived from a boy between 10 and 17 years old in good health. J is TRBJ2-3 and V is TRBV29-1; D might be TRBD1 (6 bases). The sample was blood. The CDR3 DNA reads as TGCAGCGTTGCAGGGGATACGCATTATTTT. This sequence encodes CSVAGDTHYF.